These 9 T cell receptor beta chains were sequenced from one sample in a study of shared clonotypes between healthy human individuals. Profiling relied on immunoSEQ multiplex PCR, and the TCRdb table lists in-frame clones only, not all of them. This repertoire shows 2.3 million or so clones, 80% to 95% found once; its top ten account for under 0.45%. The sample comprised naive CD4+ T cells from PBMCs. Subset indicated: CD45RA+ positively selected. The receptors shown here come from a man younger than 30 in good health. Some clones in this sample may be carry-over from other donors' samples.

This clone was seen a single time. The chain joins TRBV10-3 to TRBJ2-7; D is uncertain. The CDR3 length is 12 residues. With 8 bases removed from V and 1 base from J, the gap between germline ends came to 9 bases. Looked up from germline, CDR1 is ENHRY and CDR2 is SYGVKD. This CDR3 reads CAIQAQSYEQYF. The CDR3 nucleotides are TGTGCCATCCAGGCCCAATCCTACGAGCAGTACTTC.

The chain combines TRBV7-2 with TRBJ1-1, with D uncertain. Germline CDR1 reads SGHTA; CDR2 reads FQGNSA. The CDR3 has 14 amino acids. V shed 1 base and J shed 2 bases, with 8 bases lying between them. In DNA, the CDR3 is TGTGCCAGCAGCTTAGAGGGCAGCAACACTGAAGCTTTCTTT. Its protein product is CASSLEGSNTEAFF.

DNA for the CDR3: TGCGCCAGCGAGCGTTCCGGTACGCAGTATTTT. Translation: CASERSGTQYF. J is TRBJ2-3 and V is TRBV5-1; no reliable D call. V was pared by 7 bases and J by 8 bases, with 11 bases between. CDR3 size: 11 residues. In germline, CDR1 is SGHRS, CDR2 YFSETQ.

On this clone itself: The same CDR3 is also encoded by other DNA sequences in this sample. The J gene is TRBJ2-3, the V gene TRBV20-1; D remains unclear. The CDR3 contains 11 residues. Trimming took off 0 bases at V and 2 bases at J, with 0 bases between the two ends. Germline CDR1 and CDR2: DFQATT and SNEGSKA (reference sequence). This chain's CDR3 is CSARDTDTQYF. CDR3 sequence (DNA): TGCAGTGCTAGAGACACAGATACGCAGTATTTT.

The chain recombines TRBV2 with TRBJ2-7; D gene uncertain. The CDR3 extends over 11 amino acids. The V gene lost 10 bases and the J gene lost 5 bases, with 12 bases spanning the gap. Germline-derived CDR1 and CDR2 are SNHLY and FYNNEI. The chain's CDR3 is CAKQGRHEQYF. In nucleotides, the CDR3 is TGTGCCAAGCAAGGGCGCCACGAGCAGTACTTC.

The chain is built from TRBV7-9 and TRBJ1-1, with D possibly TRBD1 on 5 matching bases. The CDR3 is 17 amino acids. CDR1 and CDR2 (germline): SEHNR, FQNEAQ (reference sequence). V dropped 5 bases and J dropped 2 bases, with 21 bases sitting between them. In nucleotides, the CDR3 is TGTGCCAGCAGCCTAAAGGGGTCTAGGGGTGGAAACACTGAAGCTTTCTTT. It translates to CASSLKGSRGGNTEAFF.

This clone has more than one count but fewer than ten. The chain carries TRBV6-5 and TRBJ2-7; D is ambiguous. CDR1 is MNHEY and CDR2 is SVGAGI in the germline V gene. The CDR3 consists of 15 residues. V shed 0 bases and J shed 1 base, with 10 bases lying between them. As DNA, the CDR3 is TGTGCCAGCAGTTACTCCCCGGCGAAGTCCTACGAGCAGTACTTC. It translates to CASSYSPAKSYEQYF.

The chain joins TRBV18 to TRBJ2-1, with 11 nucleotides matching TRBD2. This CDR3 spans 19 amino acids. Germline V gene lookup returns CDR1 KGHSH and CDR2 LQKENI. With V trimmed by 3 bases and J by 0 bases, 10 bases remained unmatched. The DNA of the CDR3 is TGTGCCAGCTCACCGACTCCGGGACTAGCGGAGAGCTCCTACAATGAGCAGTTCTTC. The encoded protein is CASSPTPGLAESSYNEQFF. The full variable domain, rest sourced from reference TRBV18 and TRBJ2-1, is NAGVMQNPRHLVRRRGQEARLRCSPMKGHSHVYWYRQLPEEGLKFMVYLQKENIIDESGMPKERFSAEFPKEGPSILRIQQVVRGDSAAYFCASSPTPGLAESSYNEQFFGPGTRLTVL.

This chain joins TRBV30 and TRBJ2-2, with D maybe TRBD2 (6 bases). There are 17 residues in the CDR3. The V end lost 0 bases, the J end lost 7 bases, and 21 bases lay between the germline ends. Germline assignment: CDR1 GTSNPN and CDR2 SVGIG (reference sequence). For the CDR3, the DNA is TGTGCCTGGAGTGTAGACGGGAGTATACGTTACAACGGGGAGCTGTTTTTT. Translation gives CAWSVDGSIRYNGELFF. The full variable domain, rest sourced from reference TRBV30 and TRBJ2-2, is SQTIHQWPATLVQPVGSPLSLECTVEGTSNPNLYWYRQAAGRGLQLLFYSVGIGQISSEVPQNLSASRPQDRQFILSSKKLLLSDSGFYLCAWSVDGSIRYNGELFFGEGSRLTVL.